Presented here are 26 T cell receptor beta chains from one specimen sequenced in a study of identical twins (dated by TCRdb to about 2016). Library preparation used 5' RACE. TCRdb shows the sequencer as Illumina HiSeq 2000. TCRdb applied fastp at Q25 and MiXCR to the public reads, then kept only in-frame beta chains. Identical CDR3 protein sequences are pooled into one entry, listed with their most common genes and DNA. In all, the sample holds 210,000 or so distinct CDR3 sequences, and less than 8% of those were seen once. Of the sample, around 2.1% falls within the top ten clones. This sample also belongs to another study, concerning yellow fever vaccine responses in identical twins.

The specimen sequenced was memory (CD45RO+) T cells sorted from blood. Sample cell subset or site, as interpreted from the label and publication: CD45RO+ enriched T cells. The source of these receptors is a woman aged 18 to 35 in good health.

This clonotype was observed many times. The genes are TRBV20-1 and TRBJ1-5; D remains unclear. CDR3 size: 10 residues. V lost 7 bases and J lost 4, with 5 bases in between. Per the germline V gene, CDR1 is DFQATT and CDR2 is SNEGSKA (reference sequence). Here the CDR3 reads CSVDNQPQHF. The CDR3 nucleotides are TGCAGTGTCGATAATCAGCCCCAGCATTTT.

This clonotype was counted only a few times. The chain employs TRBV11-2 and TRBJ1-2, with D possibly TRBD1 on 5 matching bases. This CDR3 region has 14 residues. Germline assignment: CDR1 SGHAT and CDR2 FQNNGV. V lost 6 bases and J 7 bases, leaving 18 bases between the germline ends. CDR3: CASRQPARGGGYTF. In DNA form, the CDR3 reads TGTGCCAGCAGACAACCCGCCCGGGGCGGTGGCTACACCTTC.

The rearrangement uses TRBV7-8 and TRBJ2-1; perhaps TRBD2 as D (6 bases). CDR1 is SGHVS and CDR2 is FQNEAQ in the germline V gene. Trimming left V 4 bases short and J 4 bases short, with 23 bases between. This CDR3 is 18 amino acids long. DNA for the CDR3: TGTGCCAGCAGCTCCTTGTTTTGGGGTGCTAGCGAGTACAATGAGCAGTTCTTC. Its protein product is CASSSLFWGASEYNEQFF.

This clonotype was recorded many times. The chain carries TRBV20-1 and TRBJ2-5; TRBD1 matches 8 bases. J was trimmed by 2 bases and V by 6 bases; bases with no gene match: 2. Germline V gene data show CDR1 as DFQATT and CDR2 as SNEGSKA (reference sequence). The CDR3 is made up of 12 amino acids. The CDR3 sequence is CSAGQGQETQYF. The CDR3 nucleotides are TGCAGTGCAGGACAGGGACAAGAGACCCAGTACTTC.

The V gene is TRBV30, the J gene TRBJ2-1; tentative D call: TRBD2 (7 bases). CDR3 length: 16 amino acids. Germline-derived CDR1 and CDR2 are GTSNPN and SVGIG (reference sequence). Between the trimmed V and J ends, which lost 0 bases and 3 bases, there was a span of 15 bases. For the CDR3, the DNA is TGTGCCTGGAGTGTACAAGGGGGGGGAAACTACAATGAGCAGTTCTTC. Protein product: CAWSVQGGGNYNEQFF.

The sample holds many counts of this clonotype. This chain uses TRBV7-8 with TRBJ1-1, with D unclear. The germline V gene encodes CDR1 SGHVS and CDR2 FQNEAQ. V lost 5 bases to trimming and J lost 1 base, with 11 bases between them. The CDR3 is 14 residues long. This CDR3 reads CASSPFYENTEAFF. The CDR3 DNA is TGTGCCAGCAGCCCCTTTTATGAGAACACTGAAGCTTTCTTT.

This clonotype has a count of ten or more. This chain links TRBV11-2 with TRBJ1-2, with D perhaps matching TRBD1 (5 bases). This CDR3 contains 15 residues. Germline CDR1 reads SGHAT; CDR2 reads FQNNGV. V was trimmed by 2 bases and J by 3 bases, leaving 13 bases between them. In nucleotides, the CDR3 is TGTGCCAGCAGCTTACACGGGGGAGATGACTATGGCTACACCTTC. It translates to CASSLHGGDDYGYTF.

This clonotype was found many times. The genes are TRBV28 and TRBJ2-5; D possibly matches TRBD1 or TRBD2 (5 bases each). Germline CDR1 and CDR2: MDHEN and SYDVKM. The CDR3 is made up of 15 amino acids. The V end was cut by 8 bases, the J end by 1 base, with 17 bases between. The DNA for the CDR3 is TGTGCCAGCTCCTCCCCCGGGACCCTCCAAGAGACCCAGTACTTC. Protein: CASSSPGTLQETQYF.

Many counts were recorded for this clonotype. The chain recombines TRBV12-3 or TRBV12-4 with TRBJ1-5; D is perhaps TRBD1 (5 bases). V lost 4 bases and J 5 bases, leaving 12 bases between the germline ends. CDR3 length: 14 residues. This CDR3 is CASSSGLSHQPQHF. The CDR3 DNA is TGTGCCAGCAGTTCGGGACTGAGTCATCAGCCCCAGCATTTT.

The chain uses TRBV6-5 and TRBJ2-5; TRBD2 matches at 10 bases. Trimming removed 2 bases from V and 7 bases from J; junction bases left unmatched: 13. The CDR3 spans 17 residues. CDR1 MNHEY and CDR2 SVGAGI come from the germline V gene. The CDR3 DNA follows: TGTGCCAGCAGTTACGGTTCGAGCGGGGGGGCCTTGGGGACCCAGTACTTC. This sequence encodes CASSYGSSGGALGTQYF.

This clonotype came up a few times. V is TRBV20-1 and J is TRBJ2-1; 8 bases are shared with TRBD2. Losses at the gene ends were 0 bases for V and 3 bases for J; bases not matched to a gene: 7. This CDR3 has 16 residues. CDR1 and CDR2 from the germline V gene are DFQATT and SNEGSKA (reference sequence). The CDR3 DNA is TGCAGTGCTAGAGAGGGAGCGGGGGAACACTACAATGAGCAGTTCTTC. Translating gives CSAREGAGEHYNEQFF.

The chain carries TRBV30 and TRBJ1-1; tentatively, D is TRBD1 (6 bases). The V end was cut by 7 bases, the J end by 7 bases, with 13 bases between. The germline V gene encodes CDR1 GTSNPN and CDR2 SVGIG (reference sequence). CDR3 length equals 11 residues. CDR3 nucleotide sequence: TGTGCCTCTTCGAGGGGGGTTGAAGCTTTCTTT. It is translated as CASSRGVEAFF. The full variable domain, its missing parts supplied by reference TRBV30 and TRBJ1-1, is SQTIHQWPATLVQPVGSPLSLECTVEGTSNPNLYWYRQAAGRGLQLLFYSVGIGQISSEVPQNLSASRPQDRQFILSSKKLLLSDSGFYLCASSRGVEAFFGQGTRLTVV.

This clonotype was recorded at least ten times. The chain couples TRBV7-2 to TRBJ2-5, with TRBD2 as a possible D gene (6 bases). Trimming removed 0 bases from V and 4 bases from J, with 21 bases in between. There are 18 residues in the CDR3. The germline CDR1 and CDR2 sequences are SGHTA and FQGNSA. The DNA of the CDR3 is TGTGCCAGCAGCTTAGCATGGAACTCTCTAACTAGCAGAGAGACCCAGTACTTC. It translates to CASSLAWNSLTSRETQYF.

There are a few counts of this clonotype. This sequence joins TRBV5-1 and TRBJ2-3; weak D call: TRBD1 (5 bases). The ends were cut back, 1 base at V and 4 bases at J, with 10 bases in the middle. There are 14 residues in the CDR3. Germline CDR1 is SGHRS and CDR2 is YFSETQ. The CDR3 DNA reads TGCGCCAGCAGCTTGCACCCGACAGCAGATACGCAGTATTTT. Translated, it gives CASSLHPTADTQYF.

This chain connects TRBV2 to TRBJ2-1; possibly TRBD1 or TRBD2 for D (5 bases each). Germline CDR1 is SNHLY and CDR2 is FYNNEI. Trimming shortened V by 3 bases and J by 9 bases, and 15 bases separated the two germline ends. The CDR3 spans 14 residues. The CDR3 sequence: CASSDPGSVGEQFF. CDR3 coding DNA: TGTGCCAGCAGTGACCCAGGGAGCGTAGGTGAGCAGTTCTTC.

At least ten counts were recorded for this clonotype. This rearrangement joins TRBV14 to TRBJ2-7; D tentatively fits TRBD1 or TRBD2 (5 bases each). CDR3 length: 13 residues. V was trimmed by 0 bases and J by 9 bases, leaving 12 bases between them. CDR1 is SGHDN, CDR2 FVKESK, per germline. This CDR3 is CASSQDRAAAQYF. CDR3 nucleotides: TGTGCCAGCAGCCAAGACAGGGCAGCGGCGCAGTACTTC.

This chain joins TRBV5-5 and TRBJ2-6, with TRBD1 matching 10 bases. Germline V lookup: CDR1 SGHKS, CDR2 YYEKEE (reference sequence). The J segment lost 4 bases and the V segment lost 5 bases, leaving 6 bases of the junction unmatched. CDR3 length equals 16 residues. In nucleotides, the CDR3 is TGTGCCAGCAGTTTCGACAGGGGGCCCGGGGCCAACGTCCTGACTTTC. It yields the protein CASSFDRGPGANVLTF.

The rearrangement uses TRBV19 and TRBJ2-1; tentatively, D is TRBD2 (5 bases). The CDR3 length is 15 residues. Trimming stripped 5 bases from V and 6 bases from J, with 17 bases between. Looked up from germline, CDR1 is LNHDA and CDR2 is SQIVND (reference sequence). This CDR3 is CASSPLPADFNEQFF. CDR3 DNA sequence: TGTGCCAGTAGTCCCCTCCCAGCGGACTTCAATGAGCAGTTCTTC.

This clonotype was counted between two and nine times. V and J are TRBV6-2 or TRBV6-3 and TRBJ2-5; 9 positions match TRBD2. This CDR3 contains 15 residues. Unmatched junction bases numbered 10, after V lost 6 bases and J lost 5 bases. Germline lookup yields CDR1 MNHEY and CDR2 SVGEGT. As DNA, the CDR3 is TGTGCCAGCAGAGTTGGCGGGGGGGCCAGGGAGACCCAGTACTTC. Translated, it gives CASRVGGGARETQYF.

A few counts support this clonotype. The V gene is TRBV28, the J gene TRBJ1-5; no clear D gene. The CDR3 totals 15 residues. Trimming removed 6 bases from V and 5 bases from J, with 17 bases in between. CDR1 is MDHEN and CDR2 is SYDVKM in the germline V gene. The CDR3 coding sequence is TGTGCCAGCAGAACACCTTACCTGGTTGATCAGCCCCAGCATTTT. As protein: CASRTPYLVDQPQHF.

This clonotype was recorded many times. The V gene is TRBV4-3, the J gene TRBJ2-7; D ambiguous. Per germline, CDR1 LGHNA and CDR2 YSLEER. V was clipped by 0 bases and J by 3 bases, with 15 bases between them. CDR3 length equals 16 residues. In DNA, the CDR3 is TGCGCCAGCAGCCAAGAATTTTCTTGGGCCTACTACGAGCAGTACTTC. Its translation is CASSQEFSWAYYEQYF.

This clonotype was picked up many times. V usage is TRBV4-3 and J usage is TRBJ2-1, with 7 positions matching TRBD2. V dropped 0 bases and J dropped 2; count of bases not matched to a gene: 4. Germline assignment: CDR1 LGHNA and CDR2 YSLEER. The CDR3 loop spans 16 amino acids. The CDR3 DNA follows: TGCGCCAGCAGCCAAGACCTAGCGGAGGCCTACAATGAGCAGTTCTTC. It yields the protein CASSQDLAEAYNEQFF.

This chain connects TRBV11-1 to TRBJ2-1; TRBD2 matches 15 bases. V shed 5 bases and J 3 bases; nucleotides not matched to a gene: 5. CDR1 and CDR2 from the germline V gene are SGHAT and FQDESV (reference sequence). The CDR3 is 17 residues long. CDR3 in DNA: TGTGCCAGCAGCGTGGGACTAGCGGGAGGCCACTACAATGAGCAGTTCTTC. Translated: CASSVGLAGGHYNEQFF. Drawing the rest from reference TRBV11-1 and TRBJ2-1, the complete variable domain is EAEVAQSPRYKITEKSQAVAFWCDPISGHATLYWYRQILGQGPELLVQFQDESVVDDSQLPKDRFSAERLKGVDSTLKIQPAELGDSAMYLCASSVGLAGGHYNEQFFGPGTRLTVL.

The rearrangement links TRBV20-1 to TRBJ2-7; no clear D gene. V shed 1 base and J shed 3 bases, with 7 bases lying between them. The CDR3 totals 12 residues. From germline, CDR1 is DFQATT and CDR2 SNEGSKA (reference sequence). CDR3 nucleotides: TGCAGTGCTAGAGTGTCAGACTACGAGCAGTACTTC. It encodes CSARVSDYEQYF.

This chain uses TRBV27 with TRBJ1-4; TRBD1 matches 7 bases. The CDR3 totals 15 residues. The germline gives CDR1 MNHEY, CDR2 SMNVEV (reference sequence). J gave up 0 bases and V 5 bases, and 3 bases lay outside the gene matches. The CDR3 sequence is CASSPTGATNEKLFF. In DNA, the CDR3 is TGTGCCAGCAGTCCTACAGGGGCAACTAATGAAAAACTGTTTTTT.

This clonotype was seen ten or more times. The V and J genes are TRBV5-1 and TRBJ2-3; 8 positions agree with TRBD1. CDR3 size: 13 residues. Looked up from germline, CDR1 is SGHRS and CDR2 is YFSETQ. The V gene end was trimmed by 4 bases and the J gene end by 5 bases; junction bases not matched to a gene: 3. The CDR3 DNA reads TGCGCCAGCAGCGACAGGGGAAAAGATACGCAGTATTTT. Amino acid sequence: CASSDRGKDTQYF.